This TCR beta chain was identified during a study of T cells in localized non-small cell lung cancer. The data were produced by immunoSEQ multiplex PCR, yet TCRdb's version contains in-frame clones alone and is incomplete. The sample records over 30,000 clones, about nine tenths being singletons. The CDR3 contains 21 residues. Germline-derived CDR1 and CDR2 are SNHLY and FYNNEI. V gave up 7 bases and J gave up 1 base, with 32 bases separating them. The sample in question was peripheral blood, obtained before any cancer treatment. This sequence was found in a male donor aged 60 or over with stage III lung adenocarcinoma. The chain has TRBV2 and TRBJ1-5; perhaps TRBD1 as D (5 bases). The CDR3 nucleotides read TGTGCCAGCACCAAAAACCGACGGATATCTATGGGGCATATGAGCAATCAGCCCCAGCATTTT. It yields the protein CASTKNRRISMGHMSNQPQHF. Looking up the rest from reference TRBV2 and TRBJ1-5 gives the full variable domain: EPEVTQTPSHQVTQMGQEVILRCVPISNHLYFYWYRQILGQKVEFLVSFYNNEISEKSEIFDDQFSVERPDGSNFTLKIRSTKLEDSAMYFCASTKNRRISMGHMSNQPQHFGDGTRLSIL.